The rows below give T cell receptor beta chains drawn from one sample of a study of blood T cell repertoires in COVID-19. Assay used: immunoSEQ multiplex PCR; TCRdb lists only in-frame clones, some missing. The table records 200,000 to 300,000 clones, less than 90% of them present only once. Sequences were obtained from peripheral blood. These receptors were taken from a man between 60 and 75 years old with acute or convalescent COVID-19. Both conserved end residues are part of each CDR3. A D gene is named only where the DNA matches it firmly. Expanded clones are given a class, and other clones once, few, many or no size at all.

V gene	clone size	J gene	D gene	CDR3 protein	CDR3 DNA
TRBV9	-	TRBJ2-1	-	CASSIGGGNEQFF	TGTGCCAGCAGCATAGGCGGTGGGAATGAGCAGTTCTTC
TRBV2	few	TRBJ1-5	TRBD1	CASSADRDNQPQHF	TGTGCCAGCAGTGCGGACAGGGACAATCAGCCCCAGCATTTT
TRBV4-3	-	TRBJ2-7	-	CASSQEGVRAYEQYF	TGCGCCAGCAGCCAAGAGGGAGTTAGGGCCTACGAGCAGTACTTC
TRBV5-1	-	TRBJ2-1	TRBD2	CASSLWTSGGVVEQFF	TGCGCCAGCAGCTTGTGGACTAGCGGGGGGGTTGTTGAGCAGTTCTTC
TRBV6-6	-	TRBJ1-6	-	CASSYSAGRVGSPLHF	TGTGCCAGCAGTTATTCTGCTGGCAGGGTGGGTTCACCCCTCCACTTT
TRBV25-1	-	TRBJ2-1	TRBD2	CASSIEAGGRFDEQFF	TGTGCCAGCAGTATTGAGGCGGGAGGGCGTTTCGATGAGCAGTTCTTC
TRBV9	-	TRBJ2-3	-	CASSVVRADTQYF	TGTGCCAGCAGCGTAGTTAGAGCCGATACGCAGTATTTT
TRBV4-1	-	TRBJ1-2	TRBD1	CASSQIGRKGQANPYGYTF	TGCGCCAGCAGCCAAATTGGCCGCAAAGGACAGGCCAACCCCTATGGCTACACCTTC
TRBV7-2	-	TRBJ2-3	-	CASSFFGGVRTDTQYF	TGTGCCAGCAGCTTCTTCGGCGGGGTTCGCACAGATACGCAGTATTTT
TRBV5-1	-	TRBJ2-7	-	CASSLKASDSYPYEQYF	TGCGCCAGCAGCTTAAAGGCCTCGGACAGCTACCCCTACGAGCAGTACTTC
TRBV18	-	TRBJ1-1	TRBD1	CASSPRTGNTEAFF	TGTGCCAGCTCACCTCGGACAGGGAACACTGAAGCTTTCTTT